Following are 13 T cell receptor beta chains from one sample sequenced in a study of response to subunit inactivated influenza vaccine. Via MiXCR, TCRdb re-called the RT-PCR reads, giving one row per CDR3 protein. The repertoire holds some 200,000 distinct CDR3 sequences, with around 12% as singletons. These data also formed part of another study, on T cells expressing NK-cell markers. This second study says: TCR beta cDNA was generated via 5'RACE template switching incorporating UMIs.

The material was CD8+ T cells sorted from PBMCs, obtained about 11 days after vaccination. Receptors originate from a man aged 45-65 years who received an inactivated influenza vaccine.

This clonotype has just a few counts. This chain joins TRBV29-1 and TRBJ2-3; D not resolved. The CDR3 length is 13 residues. The ends were cut back, 4 bases at V and 0 bases at J, with 8 bases in the middle. Germline V gene lookup returns CDR1 SQVTM and CDR2 ANQGSEA. CDR3 residues: CSVVRPSTDTQYF. The DNA for the CDR3 is TGCAGCGTTGTACGGCCCAGCACAGATACGCAGTATTTT.

This clonotype was observed a handful of times. The CDR3 sequence is CASSDFLAALAKNIQYF. The CDR3, as DNA: TGTGCCAGCAGTGACTTCCTAGCGGCCCTAGCCAAAAACATTCAGTACTTC. The chain employs TRBV2 and TRBJ2-4, with 7 bases matching TRBD2. CDR3 length: 17 amino acids. Germline-derived CDR1 and CDR2 are SNHLY and FYNNEI. The trim removed 3 bases at V and 0 bases at J, leaving 8 bases unmatched.

The rearrangement uses TRBV20-1 and TRBJ1-5; TRBD1 matches 11 bases. The junction had 7 bases not matched to a gene; V was cut back by 1 base and J by 2 bases. Germline V gene lookup returns CDR1 DFQATT and CDR2 SNEGSKA (reference sequence). The CDR3 totals 17 residues. The CDR3 loop is CSARGTGGLEGNQPQHF. The CDR3 nucleotides are TGCAGTGCTAGAGGGACAGGGGGCCTTGAGGGCAATCAGCCCCAGCATTTT.

This clonotype was recorded at least ten times. The chain has TRBV2 and TRBJ2-1; 7 nucleotides line up with TRBD1. Unmatched junction bases numbered 10, after V lost 7 bases and J lost 4 bases. The germline V gene has CDR1 SNHLY and CDR2 FYNNEI. This CDR3 spans 15 amino acids. The DNA of the CDR3 is TGTGCCAGCACTTCGATAGGGGGCTTATACAATGAGCAGTTCTTC. Residues: CASTSIGGLYNEQFF.

V gene TRBV12-3 or TRBV12-4 combines with J gene TRBJ2-1, with a tentative D call TRBD1 (6 bases). CDR3 size: 15 residues. V dropped 2 bases and J dropped 6 bases, with 14 bases sitting between them. CDR3 coding DNA: TGTGCCAGCAGTTTATGGGACACCAAGTTCAATGAGCAGTTCTTC. Translation gives CASSLWDTKFNEQFF.

This clonotype has only a few counts. This rearrangement joins TRBV29-1 to TRBJ2-7, with 8 bases that match TRBD1. V was clipped by 6 bases and J by 0 bases; unmatched bases: 7. Germline-derived CDR1 and CDR2 are SQVTM and ANQGSEA. The CDR3 spans 14 residues. In DNA form, the CDR3 reads TGCAGCGTATCTGGACAGGGACTCTCCTACGAGCAGTACTTC. It translates to CSVSGQGLSYEQYF.

The V call is TRBV15, the J call TRBJ2-1; no definite D call. From germline, CDR1 is LNHNV and CDR2 YYDKDF (reference sequence). This CDR3 has 13 amino acids. V lost 0 bases to trimming and J lost 7 bases, with 7 bases between them. The CDR3 spells CATSRDRANEQFF. The CDR3 nucleotides are TGTGCCACCAGCAGAGATAGGGCAAATGAGCAGTTCTTC.

This chain joins TRBV4-3 and TRBJ2-3, with D hard to call. Germline V gives CDR1 LGHNA, CDR2 YSLEER. This CDR3 spans 17 amino acids. Deletions cut 0 bases from V and 0 bases from J, with 13 bases between. The CDR3 here is CASSQELWQSSTDTQYF. CDR3 nucleotide sequence: TGCGCCAGCAGCCAAGAACTATGGCAGTCCAGCACAGATACGCAGTATTTT.

In its sample, this clonotype was seen a few times. Here the CDR3 reads CASSQGSYSNQPQHF. The CDR3 nucleotides read TGTGCCAGCAGCCAAGGCAGTTATAGCAATCAGCCCCAGCATTTT. The chain employs TRBV3-1 and TRBJ1-5; no clear D gene. The ends were cut back, 1 base at V and 0 bases at J, with 7 bases in the middle. CDR1 LGHDT and CDR2 YNNKEL come from the germline V gene (reference sequence). This CDR3 spans 15 amino acids.

Remarks on this clonotype: A read error may account for a junction end that differs from germline. V and J are TRBV30 and TRBJ2-1; a possible D gene is TRBD1 (5 bases). The CDR3 has 13 amino acids. CDR1 is GTSNPN and CDR2 is SVGIG in the germline V gene (reference sequence). The CDR3 nucleotides are TGTGCCTGGACCCCTGACAGTCACAATCAGCAGTTCTTC. Translation gives CAWTPDSHNQQFF.

This clonotype has at least ten counts. The chain carries TRBV27 and TRBJ1-5, with TRBD1 matching over 7 bases. V dropped 5 bases and J dropped 2; count of bases not matched to a gene: 9. Germline V gene sequence: CDR1 MNHEY, CDR2 SMNVEV (reference sequence). This CDR3 contains 16 residues. CDR3 sequence: CASSPQGPAGNQPQHF. DNA for the CDR3: TGTGCCAGCAGTCCACAGGGGCCAGCGGGCAATCAGCCCCAGCATTTT.

There are a few counts of this clonotype. The chain combines TRBV7-8 with TRBJ2-7, with 7 bases lining up with TRBD2. The CDR3 sequence is 15 residues long. Germline lookup yields CDR1 SGHVS and CDR2 FQNEAQ. The V and J ends lost 5 bases and 4 bases, in that order; junction bases with no gene match: 11. The CDR3 bases are TGTGCCAGCAGCCAAGAGGCTAGCGGCAAATACGAGCAGTACTTC. It codes for CASSQEASGKYEQYF. Full variable domain (rest looked up from reference TRBV7-8 and TRBJ2-7): GAGVSQSPRYKVAKRGQDVALRCDPISGHVSLFWYQQALGQGPEFLTYFQNEAQLDKSGLPSDRFFAERPEGSVSTLKIQRTQQEDSAVYLCASSQEASGKYEQYFGPGTRLTVT.

This clonotype was seen only a few times. This chain connects TRBV29-1 to TRBJ1-1; D gene uncertain. CDR1 is SQVTM, CDR2 ANQGSEA, per germline. CDR3 length: 12 residues. The germline V and J ends were trimmed by 4 bases and 1 base, with 7 bases remaining between them. CDR3 DNA sequence: TGCAGCGTTGTGTATGGGAACACTGAAGCTTTCTTT. Protein sequence: CSVVYGNTEAFF.